The clone carrying this T cell receptor (beta chain) was seen repeatedly, ten times or more. Antigen: not known. TCRdb passed the 5' RACE reads through MiXCR, listing each CDR3 protein once. The sample lists 110,000 to 150,000 distinct CDR3 sequences; under 8% were seen once. These data originate in a study of T cells after yellow fever vaccination. Study-wide points: In post-booster samples, most primary-vaccination clones reappeared (approximately 95% CD4, roughly 89% CD8). Just a small share of clonotypes turned up in the CD4 compartment as well as the CD8 compartment.

Trimming removed 4 bases at V and 0 bases at J, with 13 bases between. The CDR3 extends over 16 amino acids. Per germline, CDR1 SGHRS and CDR2 YFSETQ. The TCR sequence derives from a man in his thirties or forties who received the YFV17D yellow fever vaccine. The input for sequencing was CD4+ T cells sorted from PBMCs, taken 10 days after the yellow fever booster vaccination. The rearrangement uses TRBV5-1 and TRBJ2-2; D gene uncertain. The CDR3 coding sequence is TGCGCCAGCAGCCCCCCCATCGGGTCGAACACCGGGGAGCTGTTTTTT. This gives the protein CASSPPIGSNTGELFF.